This T cell receptor (beta chain) was captured in a study of T-cell reconstitution after alpha-beta-depleted transplantation in children. Worth noting for this clonotype: Its antigen is unknown.

CDR3 length: 15 residues. Germline-derived CDR1 and CDR2 are DFQATT and SNEGSKA (reference sequence). V lost 7 bases, J lost 3 bases, and 20 bases lay in between. Study-wide findings and caveats: Alpha-beta T cells present about two months after transplant were reported to originate from several hundred expanded graft clones. The origin of high day-60 TCRbeta diversity in some patients lay in surviving recipient T cells and thymic progenitors. The main origin of T-cell counts and diversity one year after transplant was newly produced T cells.

Molecular barcoding with unique molecular identifiers was used for the TCRbeta library. TCRdb analysed the PCR reads with MiXCR anew, one entry per CDR3 protein. The sample lists around 370,000 distinct CDR3 sequences, around 15% occurring once. This chain links TRBV20-1 with TRBJ2-3, with D perhaps matching TRBD1 or TRBD2 (6 bases each). The sample in question was PBMCs, mostly from graft donor cells, obtained 360 days after TCRalphabeta/CD19-depleted stem cell transplant. This TCR was sampled from a male patient between 2 and 15 years old who had a stem cell transplant for acute lymphoblastic leukemia, so the T cells may come from the graft donor. CDR3 coding DNA: TGCAGTGGGTCGAGGAGCGGAGGGGGGACAGATACGCAGTATTTT. Amino acids: CSGSRSGGGTDTQYF.